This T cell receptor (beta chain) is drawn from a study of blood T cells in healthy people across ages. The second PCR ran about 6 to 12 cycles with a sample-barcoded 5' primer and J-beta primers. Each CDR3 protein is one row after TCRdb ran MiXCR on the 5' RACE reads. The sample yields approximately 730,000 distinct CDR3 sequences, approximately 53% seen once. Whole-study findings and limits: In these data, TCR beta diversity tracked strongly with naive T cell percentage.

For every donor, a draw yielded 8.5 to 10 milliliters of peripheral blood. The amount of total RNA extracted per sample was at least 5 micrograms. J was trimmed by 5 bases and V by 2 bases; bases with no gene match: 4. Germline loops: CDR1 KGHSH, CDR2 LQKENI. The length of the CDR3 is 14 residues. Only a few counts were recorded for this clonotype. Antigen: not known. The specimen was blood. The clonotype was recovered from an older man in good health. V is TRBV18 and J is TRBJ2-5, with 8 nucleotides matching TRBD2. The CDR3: CASSPDLAGETQYF. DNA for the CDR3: TGTGCCAGCTCACCAGATCTAGCGGGTGAGACCCAGTACTTC.